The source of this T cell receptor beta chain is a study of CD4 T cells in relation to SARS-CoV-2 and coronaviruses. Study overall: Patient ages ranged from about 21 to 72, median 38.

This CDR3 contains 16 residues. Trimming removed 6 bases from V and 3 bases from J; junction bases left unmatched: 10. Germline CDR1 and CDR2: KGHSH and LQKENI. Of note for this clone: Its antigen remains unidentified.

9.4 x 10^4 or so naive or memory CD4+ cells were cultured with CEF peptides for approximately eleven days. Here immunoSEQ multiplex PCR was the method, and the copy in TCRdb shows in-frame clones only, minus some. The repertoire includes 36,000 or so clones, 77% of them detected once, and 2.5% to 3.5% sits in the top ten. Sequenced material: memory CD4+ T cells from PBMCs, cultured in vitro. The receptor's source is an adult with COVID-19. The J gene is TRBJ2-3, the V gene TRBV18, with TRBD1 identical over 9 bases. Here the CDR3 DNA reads TGTGCCAGCTCCCGGGGTCCGGGACAGGGAACAGATACGCAGTATTTT. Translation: CASSRGPGQGTDTQYF. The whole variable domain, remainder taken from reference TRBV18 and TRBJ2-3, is NAGVMQNPRHLVRRRGQEARLRCSPMKGHSHVYWYRQLPEEGLKFMVYLQKENIIDESGMPKERFSAEFPKEGPSILRIQQVVRGDSAAYFCASSRGPGQGTDTQYFGPGTRLTVL.